These 21 T cell receptor beta chains share one sample of origin, sequenced in a study of molecular identifiers for immune sequencing clone quantification. TCRdb re-called the PCR reads with MiXCR, one entry per CDR3 protein. This table has 460,000 or so distinct CDR3 sequences, 20% to 25% appearing once. The material sequenced was naive CD8+ T cells from blood, with Jurkat cell RNA spiked in. Subset reported: FACS-sorted CD8+CD4-CCR7+CD45RA+ naive T cells. These receptors all come from a human donor in good health. Some libraries in this study had Jurkat cell RNA spiked in.

In its sample, this clonotype was seen many times. The chain recombines TRBV20-1 with TRBJ2-1; TRBD2 matches at 10 bases. The germline V gene has CDR1 DFQATT and CDR2 SNEGSKA (reference sequence). Trimming cost V 6 bases and J 0 bases; bases outside gene matches: 11. The length of the CDR3 is 17 residues. CDR3 region: CSARGTSETFSYNEQFF. The CDR3 DNA follows: TGCAGTGCCCGAGGGACTAGCGAGACCTTCTCCTACAATGAGCAGTTCTTC.

This chain links TRBV4-1 with TRBJ2-7; possibly TRBD1 for D (6 bases). The germline CDR1 and CDR2 sequences are MGHRA and YSYEKL. The CDR3 covers 15 residues. V lost 4 bases and J lost 5, with 18 bases in between. CDR3 in amino acids: CASSPPSTGSHEQYF. CDR3 nucleotide sequence: TGCGCCAGCAGCCCCCCATCGACAGGATCCCACGAGCAGTACTTC.

Note on this clonotype: Since a much larger clone is just one base distant, this may be a read error. V is TRBV29-1 and J is TRBJ2-3; D remains ambiguous. This CDR3 is 10 amino acids long. The V end lost 7 bases, the J end lost 5 bases, and 7 bases lay between the germline ends. Looked up from germline, CDR1 is SQVTM and CDR2 is ANQGSEA. This chain's CDR3 is CSAVVDTQYF. CDR3 bases: TGCAGCGCTGTTGTAGATACGCAGTATTTT.

Ten or more counts support this clonotype. This rearrangement joins TRBV4-2 to TRBJ1-1, with D perhaps matching TRBD1 (5 bases). CDR3 length equals 16 residues. V gave up 0 bases and J gave up 0 bases, with 11 bases separating them. CDR1 is LGHNA, CDR2 YNFKEQ, per germline. In DNA form, the CDR3 reads TGTGCCAGCAGCCAAGAGTCAGGGAGCCTGAACACTGAAGCTTTCTTT. Its protein is CASSQESGSLNTEAFF.

This clonotype occurred a few times. The rearrangement uses TRBV10-3 and TRBJ2-1; tentative D call: TRBD2 (5 bases). CDR3 size: 12 residues. Deletions cut 3 bases from V and 9 bases from J, with 9 bases between. Germline CDR1 and CDR2: ENHRY and SYGVKD. This CDR3 reads CAISEASLEQFF. CDR3 DNA sequence: TGTGCCATCAGTGAAGCTAGCCTTGAGCAGTTCTTC.

The gene calls are TRBV20-1 and TRBJ1-5; tentatively, D is TRBD1 (5 bases). V shed 4 bases and J shed 4 bases, with 23 bases lying between them. CDR3 length: 17 amino acids. Germline CDR1 is DFQATT and CDR2 is SNEGSKA (reference sequence). Written as DNA, the CDR3 is TGCAGTGCTATTCGCACCTTATCGGGGCCCCCTAATCAGCCCCAGCATTTT. Protein sequence: CSAIRTLSGPPNQPQHF.

This chain connects TRBV12-3 or TRBV12-4 to TRBJ2-3; 7 nucleotides line up with TRBD1. V shed 3 bases, J shed 2 bases, and the junction held 11 bases outside the gene matches. This CDR3 has 17 residues. The CDR3, as DNA: TGTGCCAGCAGTTTTTTTTTCGGGACAGCGACCACAGATACGCAGTATTTT. Encoded protein: CASSFFFGTATTDTQYF.

A remark on this clonotype: The junction shows a germline mismatch at one end, possibly a read error. This chain joins TRBV27 and TRBJ2-3, with 8 bases fitting TRBD2. The germline V gene encodes CDR1 MNHEY and CDR2 SMNVEV (reference sequence). This CDR3 comprises 17 residues. CDR3 sequence (DNA): TGTGCCAGCAGTTTATCGGGGAGCGGGGGATACACAGATATGCAGTATTTT. Its translation: CASSLSGSGGYTDMQYF.

This clonotype was detected a few times. The chain uses TRBV10-3 and TRBJ2-2; no definite D call. Germline V gene data show CDR1 as ENHRY and CDR2 as SYGVKD. V dropped 0 bases and J dropped 0 bases, with 11 bases sitting between them. CDR3 size: 17 residues. The CDR3 spells CAISESLAISNTGELFF. DNA of the CDR3: TGTGCCATCAGTGAGTCGTTGGCCATCTCGAACACCGGGGAGCTGTTTTTT.

The sample holds many counts of this clonotype. The chain is built from TRBV7-9 and TRBJ1-1; D call uncertain. Between the trimmed V and J ends, which lost 6 bases and 5 bases, there was a span of 7 bases. Germline V gene data show CDR1 as SEHNR and CDR2 as FQNEAQ (reference sequence). CDR3 length: 11 amino acids. The CDR3 region is CASRHRTEAFF. CDR3 DNA sequence: TGTGCCAGCAGACACCGGACTGAAGCTTTCTTT.

The V call is TRBV29-1, the J call TRBJ1-1; 10 bases align to TRBD1. The CDR3 is made up of 15 amino acids. Losses at the gene ends were 1 base for V and 3 bases for J; bases not matched to a gene: 5. Germline-derived CDR1 and CDR2 are SQVTM and ANQGSEA. The CDR3, as DNA: TGCAGCGTTGAAGGACAGGGGGCTGGGGACACTGAAGCTTTCTTT. This encodes CSVEGQGAGDTEAFF. Looking up the rest from reference TRBV29-1 and TRBJ1-1 gives the full variable domain: SAVISQKPSRDICQRGTSLTIQCQVDSQVTMMFWYRQQPGQSLTLIATANQGSEATYESGFVIDKFPISRPNLTFSTLTVSNMSPEDSSIYLCSVEGQGAGDTEAFFGQGTRLTVV.

The chain employs TRBV6-5 and TRBJ1-3; 7 bases match TRBD1. Germline V gives CDR1 MNHEY, CDR2 SVGAGI. V shed 5 bases, J shed 0 bases, and the junction held 13 bases outside the gene matches. CDR3 length equals 18 residues. DNA for the CDR3: TGTGCCAGCAGTAAACTGCAGGGGGGATACTACTCTGGAAACACCATATATTTT. This translates into CASSKLQGGYYSGNTIYF.

In its sample, this clonotype was seen many times. The J gene is TRBJ1-4, the V gene TRBV14; unclear D gene. The CDR3 sequence is 15 residues long. Germline assignment: CDR1 SGHDN and CDR2 FVKESK. V was pared by 3 bases and J by 5 bases, with 13 bases between. Here the CDR3 reads CASSHEVTVNEKLFF. The CDR3 DNA is TGTGCCAGCAGCCACGAGGTGACGGTAAATGAAAAACTGTTTTTT.

This clonotype showed up just once. The junction and the germline gene differ at one end; a read error may be behind it. This chain connects TRBV6-2 or TRBV6-3 to TRBJ1-2; D is unresolved. The CDR3 sequence is 16 residues long. Looked up from germline, CDR1 is MNHEY and CDR2 is SVGEGT. CDR3 DNA sequence: TGTGTCAGCAGTTACTTAGCGCGGAGTATGGGGTATGGCTACACCTTC. Residues: CVSSYLARSMGYGYTF.

As to this clonotype: A much larger clone lies one base from this, so it may be a read error. This chain joins TRBV12-3 or TRBV12-4 and TRBJ1-1; TRBD1 is a possible D gene (5 bases). This CDR3 spans 14 amino acids. CDR3 sequence: CASSLDGLDTEAFF. Here the CDR3 DNA reads TGTGCCAGCAGTTTAGACGGGTTGGACACAGAAGCTTTCTTT.

The chain carries TRBV4-3 and TRBJ2-1, with TRBD2 as a possible D gene (6 bases). Germline loops: CDR1 LGHNA, CDR2 YSLEER. This CDR3 is built from 15 residues. V shed 2 bases and J shed 4 bases, with 12 bases lying between them. Here the CDR3 DNA reads TGCGCCAGCAGCCAACACGGGGGAATTTACAATGAGCAGTTCTTC. It encodes CASSQHGGIYNEQFF.

This chain's CDR3 is CASSILLDEYNEQFF. Here the CDR3 DNA reads TGTGCCAGTAGTATACTTCTCGACGAGTACAATGAGCAGTTCTTC. The rearrangement links TRBV19 to TRBJ2-1, with D unresolved. Germline CDR1 and CDR2: LNHDA and SQIVND (reference sequence). The CDR3 is made up of 15 amino acids. Trimming removed 2 bases from V and 4 bases from J, with 12 bases in between.

The rearrangement joins TRBV6-6 to TRBJ2-7, with D possibly TRBD2 on 6 matching bases. This CDR3 contains 13 residues. Trimming shortened V by 10 bases and J by 2 bases, and 15 bases separated the two germline ends. CDR1 is MNHNY and CDR2 is SVGAGI in the germline V gene (reference sequence). The CDR3 DNA reads TGTGCCACCGGGGCCGGGGGTGCCTACGAGCAGTACTTC. Protein sequence: CATGAGGAYEQYF.

The CDR3 sequence: CASSEYQPGSGGSEQFF. The DNA of the CDR3 is TGTGCCAGCAGCGAGTACCAGCCGGGGAGCGGGGGAAGTGAGCAGTTCTTC. This chain links TRBV9 with TRBJ2-1; 8 bases map to TRBD2. Germline CDR1 SGDLS, CDR2 YYNGEE. This CDR3 is built from 17 residues. J gave up 9 bases and V 3 bases, and 17 bases lay outside the gene matches.

In the case of this clonotype: A read error is possible here, since a much larger clone lies one base away. The conserved phenylalanine or tryptophan is not found at the CDR3 terminus, so this likely reflects a read error. The chain recombines TRBV28 with TRBJ2-1; 8 bases are a match to TRBD2. Losses at the gene ends were 10 bases for V and 10 bases for J; bases not matched to a gene: 15. There are 14 residues in the CDR3. Germline assignment: CDR1 MDHEN and CDR2 SYDVKM. This chain's CDR3 is CATQAGVTVGEQFL. The CDR3 coding sequence is TGTGCCACCCAAGCGGGAGTTACTGTTGGGGAGCAGTTCCTC.

With respect to this clonotype: Relative to the germline gene, one junction end is altered; a read error may explain this. The chain recombines TRBV4-3 with TRBJ1-3; 9 positions match TRBD1. Germline V gene sequence: CDR1 LGHNA, CDR2 YSLEER. This CDR3 comprises 15 residues. The CDR3 nucleotides read TGCACCAGCAGCCAGGACAGGGGTCCTGGAAACACCATATATTTT. Translation: CTSSQDRGPGNTIYF.